The 14 T cell receptor beta chains below were found in one sample sequenced in a study of T-cell memory formation after mild COVID-19. TCRdb independently ran MiXCR on the 5' RACE reads; one entry per CDR3 protein. The sample includes fewer than 650,000 distinct CDR3 sequences, roughly a fifth seen only once; the top ten take 8.4%. Sequencing was performed on PBMCs or a T cell subset sorted from them (not recorded which). The receptor source for this set is an adult woman who had mild COVID-19 (a few samples of this study predate the infection). Cell type and time point are not known.

This clonotype was seen a handful of times. This chain links TRBV7-3 with TRBJ2-5; D ambiguous. The CDR3 has 14 residues. Deletions cut 1 base from V and 5 bases from J, with 11 bases between. The V gene's germline CDR1 is SGHTA and CDR2 FQGTGA. For the CDR3, the DNA is TGTGCCAGCAGCTTAAGGGCTAGGAGTGAGACCCAGTACTTC. It yields the protein CASSLRARSETQYF. Full variable domain (remainder filled in from reference TRBV7-3 and TRBJ2-5): GAGVSQTPSNKVTEKGKYVELRCDPISGHTALYWYRQSLGQGPEFLIYFQGTGAADDSGLPNDRFFAVRPEGSVSTLKIQRTERGDSAVYLCASSLRARSETQYFGPGTRLLVL.

The chain uses TRBV29-1 and TRBJ1-1; D perhaps matches TRBD1 (5 bases). This CDR3 is 13 amino acids long. Trimming took off 4 bases at V and 0 bases at J, with 9 bases between the two ends. Germline V CDR1 and CDR2: SQVTM, ANQGSEA. CDR3 in amino acids: CSVGGRMNTEAFF. CDR3 DNA: TGCAGCGTTGGGGGACGCATGAACACTGAAGCTTTCTTT.

This clonotype was observed a few times. The rearrangement links TRBV7-9 to TRBJ1-2; unclear D gene. The germline V gene encodes CDR1 SEHNR and CDR2 FQNEAQ (reference sequence). The CDR3 has 15 residues. Trimming took off 4 bases at V and 0 bases at J, with 12 bases between the two ends. The CDR3 nucleotides read TGTGCCAGCAGCTCCTCATGGGGAGCTAACTATGGCTACACCTTC. Protein product: CASSSSWGANYGYTF.

DNA for the CDR3: TGTGCCAGCACCTATTCCGGGACCGTACACATTCAGTACTTC. The encoded protein is CASTYSGTVHIQYF. The chain carries TRBV12-3 or TRBV12-4 and TRBJ2-4; the D gene could be TRBD1 or TRBD2 (5 bases each). The V and J ends lost 7 bases and 8 bases respectively, with 18 bases between them. This CDR3 contains 14 residues.

This clonotype was detected many times. The chain uses TRBV5-1 and TRBJ2-5, with unresolved D. V was pared by 3 bases and J by 3 bases, with 9 bases between. This CDR3 is 13 amino acids long. Germline V gene sequence: CDR1 SGHRS, CDR2 YFSETQ. The DNA for the CDR3 is TGCGCCAGCAGCTCCCCGGGTGAAGAGACCCAGTACTTC. As protein: CASSSPGEETQYF.

The V and J genes are TRBV6-5 and TRBJ1-3, with D hard to call. V was pared by 2 bases and J by 4 bases, with 9 bases between. The germline V gene encodes CDR1 MNHEY and CDR2 SVGAGI. The CDR3 is made up of 14 amino acids. The CDR3 nucleotides are TGTGCCAGCAGTTACGAAACAGCGGGAAACACCATATATTTT. Its protein is CASSYETAGNTIYF.

This chain connects TRBV24-1 to TRBJ2-7; TRBD1 matches at 7 bases. There are 15 residues in the CDR3. With 5 bases clipped from V and 2 bases from J, the junction kept 8 bases outside the gene matches. Germline V CDR1 and CDR2: KGHDR, SFDVKD. The CDR3 DNA follows: TGTGCCACCAGTGGACTCCGGGACAGAGCCTACGAGCAGTACTTC. Translation gives CATSGLRDRAYEQYF.

This chain links TRBV6-2 or TRBV6-3 with TRBJ2-7; no clear D. The CDR3 consists of 14 residues. V was shortened by 2 bases and J by 6 bases, with 14 bases between the two germline ends. CDR1 and CDR2 (germline): MNHEY, SVGEGT. CDR3 region: CASSYGRGQSEQYF. In DNA, the CDR3 is TGTGCCAGCAGTTACGGTCGTGGGCAGAGCGAGCAGTACTTC.

In its sample, this clonotype was seen once. V and J are TRBV7-2 and TRBJ2-7; 7 bases match TRBD2. The trim removed 3 bases at V and 6 bases at J, leaving 8 bases unmatched. The CDR3 is 14 residues long. CDR1 SGHTA and CDR2 FQGNSA come from the germline V gene. CDR3 protein: CASSFGEGIGEQYF. DNA of the CDR3: TGTGCCAGCAGCTTCGGGGAGGGTATTGGCGAGCAGTACTTC.

The CDR3 reads CASSRFKGEYEQYF. CDR3 nucleotide sequence: TGCGCCAGCAGCCGATTTAAAGGGGAATACGAGCAGTACTTC. The genes are TRBV4-3 and TRBJ2-7, with D maybe TRBD1 (5 bases). V was clipped by 4 bases and J by 4 bases, with 14 bases between them. This CDR3 has 14 residues. In germline, CDR1 is LGHNA, CDR2 YSLEER.

In this sample, this clonotype turned up many times. V gene TRBV12-3 or TRBV12-4 combines with J gene TRBJ2-1, with D maybe TRBD2 (6 bases). This CDR3 spans 17 amino acids. V lost 4 bases, J lost 0 bases, and 16 bases lay in between. The CDR3 region is CASSSGTLMSSYNEQFF. CDR3 DNA: TGTGCCAGCAGTTCCGGGACTTTAATGAGCTCCTACAATGAGCAGTTCTTC.

In this sample, this clonotype turned up a few times. CDR3 nucleotides: TGTGCCAGCAGCTTAGCCCCCGCCCGGGGCGAAGAGACCCAGTACTTC. Protein product: CASSLAPARGEETQYF. This sequence joins TRBV7-9 and TRBJ2-5; D is perhaps TRBD1 or TRBD2 (5 bases each). The CDR3 is made up of 16 amino acids. CDR1 is SEHNR, CDR2 FQNEAQ, per germline (reference sequence). With 0 bases removed from V and 3 bases from J, the gap between germline ends came to 14 bases.

The J gene is TRBJ2-5, the V gene TRBV7-2, with a weak D call TRBD2 (6 bases). Looked up from germline, CDR1 is SGHTA and CDR2 is FQGNSA. Trimming took off 0 bases at V and 2 bases at J, with 13 bases between the two ends. The CDR3 extends over 16 amino acids. The CDR3 region is CASSLAGGRMQETQYF. The CDR3 coding sequence is TGTGCCAGCAGCTTAGCCGGGGGACGGATGCAAGAGACCCAGTACTTC.

The V gene is TRBV6-1, the J gene TRBJ1-1; D gene unclear. The CDR3 length is 13 residues. Germline-derived CDR1 and CDR2 are MNHNS and SASEGT. The V gene lost 6 bases and the J gene lost 6 bases, with 14 bases spanning the gap. This chain's CDR3 is CASRTDGIAEAFF. CDR3 nucleotides: TGTGCCAGCAGGACGGACGGGATCGCTGAAGCTTTCTTT.